The present entry profiles one TCR beta chain with its context. Its specificity is not known. As for time point: cycle 4 day 1 (C4D1), after less than 7 weeks of nivolumab. Exposure to brentuximab vedotin varied, and each patient had relapsed following autologous stem cell transplantation. This entry comes from a study of PD-1 blockade in classical Hodgkin lymphoma. Across the study: Patients were treated with nivolumab at 3 mg/kg, and this was given intravenously every 2 weeks.

Per germline, CDR1 MGHDK and CDR2 SYGVNS. This CDR3 contains 16 residues. V shed 4 bases, J shed 2 bases, and the junction held 8 bases outside the gene matches. Generated by immunoSEQ multiplex PCR, the TCRdb table keeps only in-frame clones and is missing some. The repertoire includes 100,000 to 120,000 clones, more than 70% of them detected once, and around 20% sits in the top ten. Study results and limitations: Compared with healthy donors, newly diagnosed patients reportedly showed lower baseline TCR diversity. Whereas CD4+ TCR diversity had risen significantly by C4D1, CD8+ TCR diversity had not.

The source of this sequence is a human donor with classical Hodgkin lymphoma. The V call is TRBV25-1, the J call TRBJ1-3, with 7 bases that match TRBD1. This specimen consisted of peripheral blood mononuclear cells (PBMCs), obtained before the fourth cycle of nivolumab. CDR3 coding DNA: TGTGCCAGCAGTGGACTACGGGGGACAGCTGGAAACACCATATATTTT. Translating gives CASSGLRGTAGNTIYF. The full variable domain, rest sourced from reference TRBV25-1 and TRBJ1-3, is EADIYQTPRYLVIGTGKKITLECSQTMGHDKMYWYQQDPGMELHLIHYSYGVNSTEKGDLSSESTVSRIRTEHFPLTLESARPSHTSQYLCASSGLRGTAGNTIYFGEGSWLTVV.